This passage covers 32 T cell receptor beta chains from one sample sequenced in a study of shared clonotypes between healthy human individuals. The assay was immunoSEQ multiplex PCR, and TCRdb's table has in-frame clones only and misses some. The profile shows 1.5 million to 2.5 million clones, roughly 95% of them singletons. Cells designated naive CD8 were CD45RO-negative and were positively selected for CCR7, with terminally differentiated effector memory CD45RA+ cells excluded. Sample: naive CD8+ T cells sorted from blood. These receptors were collected from a man aged 18 to 29 in good health.

V usage is TRBV7-9 and J usage is TRBJ2-7; no firm D call. The CDR3 totals 17 residues. Trimming shortened V by 5 bases and J by 0 bases, and 20 bases separated the two germline ends. Looked up from germline, CDR1 is SEHNR and CDR2 is FQNEAQ (reference sequence). The CDR3 region is CASSPPAGVTNSYEQYF. The CDR3 region has the DNA TGTGCCAGCAGCCCCCCGGCCGGTGTCACGAACTCCTACGAGCAGTACTTC. The complete variable domain, with remaining parts taken from reference TRBV7-9 and TRBJ2-7, reads DTGVSQNPRHKITKRGQNVTFRCDPISEHNRLYWYRQTLGQGPEFLTYFQNEAQLEKSRLLSDRFSAERPKGSFSTLEIQRTEQGDSAMYLCASSPPAGVTNSYEQYFGPGTRLTVT.

In its sample, this clone was seen once. V and J are TRBV27 and TRBJ2-7; no definite D call. Trimming pared 6 bases from V and 3 bases from J, leaving 18 bases between. The CDR3 is made up of 15 amino acids. Germline V gene sequence: CDR1 MNHEY, CDR2 SMNVEV (reference sequence). As DNA, the CDR3 is TGTGCCAGCAGGACTCACAACCTTCGGGTCTACGAGCAGTACTTC. Its protein is CASRTHNLRVYEQYF.

The gene calls are TRBV29-1 and TRBJ1-1; weak D call: TRBD1 (6 bases). Trimming left V 1 base short and J 5 bases short, with 11 bases between. The CDR3 has 13 amino acids. Germline V gene lookup returns CDR1 SQVTM and CDR2 ANQGSEA. CDR3 in DNA: TGCAGCGTTGAAGGGCTAGGGGGTACTGAAGCTTTCTTT. Amino acid sequence: CSVEGLGGTEAFF.

The chain couples TRBV10-2 to TRBJ2-5, with TRBD1 as a possible D gene (6 bases). The closer fit of TRBJ2-7 to the DNA end suggests the J call may be wrong. The CDR3 is made up of 13 amino acids. CDR1 and CDR2 (germline): WSHSY, SAAADI. CDR3 residues: CASSLQGINEQYF. The CDR3 nucleotides read TGCGCCAGCAGCTTACAGGGTATAAACGAGCAGTACTTC.

This sequence joins TRBV9 and TRBJ2-7, with 10 nucleotides matching TRBD2. The length of the CDR3 is 16 residues. Germline values: CDR1 SGDLS, CDR2 YYNGEE. V dropped 0 bases and J dropped 7; count of bases not matched to a gene: 10. The CDR3 sequence: CASSVGASGSLKEQYF. CDR3 in DNA: TGTGCCAGCAGCGTAGGGGCTAGCGGGAGTTTGAAGGAGCAGTACTTC. Combining the CDR3 with reference TRBV9 and TRBJ2-7 gives the whole variable domain DSGVTQTPKHLITATGQRVTLRCSPRSGDLSVYWYQQSLDQGLQFLIQYYNGEERAKGNILERFSAQQFPDLHSELNLSSLELGDSALYFCASSVGASGSLKEQYFGPGTRLTVT.

The V and J genes are TRBV19 and TRBJ2-4; a possible D gene is TRBD1 (5 bases). Trimming cost V 6 bases and J 4 bases, with 10 bases left between them. The CDR3 runs 13 residues. Germline-derived CDR1 and CDR2 are LNHDA and SQIVND (reference sequence). The CDR3 spells CASRRTPKNIQYF. The DNA of the CDR3 is TGTGCCAGTAGGAGGACACCTAAAAACATTCAGTACTTC. The full variable domain, in which reference TRBV19 and TRBJ2-4 provide the parts outside the CDR3, is DGGITQSPKYLFRKEGQNVTLSCEQNLNHDAMYWYRQDPGQGLRLIYYSQIVNDFQKGDIAEGYSVSREKKESFPLTVTSAQKNPTAFYLCASRRTPKNIQYFGAGTRLSVL.

The chain carries TRBV19 and TRBJ1-2, with TRBD1 identical over 9 bases. The CDR3 sequence is 16 residues long. Germline V CDR1 and CDR2: LNHDA, SQIVND (reference sequence). With V trimmed by 5 bases and J by 3 bases, 10 bases remained unmatched. CDR3 sequence (DNA): TGTGCCAGTAGTCCCCAGAACAGGGGGCTCGACTATGGCTACACCTTC. It is translated as CASSPQNRGLDYGYTF.

This rearrangement joins TRBV27 to TRBJ2-7; 8 bases match TRBD2. Germline assignment: CDR1 MNHEY and CDR2 SMNVEV (reference sequence). J was trimmed by 6 bases and V by 11 bases; bases with no gene match: 12. This CDR3 region has 13 residues. The CDR3 DNA follows: TGTGCCGCCGGCGGGCTAGCGGGTGCCGAGCAGTACTTC. Amino acids: CAAGGLAGAEQYF.

The V gene is TRBV5-5, the J gene TRBJ2-3; D possibly corresponds to TRBD2 (6 bases). Germline CDR1 SGHKS, CDR2 YYEKEE (reference sequence). Trimming stripped 1 base from V and 2 bases from J, with 14 bases between. This CDR3 is 16 amino acids long. CDR3: CASSLYDGGDTDTQYF. The CDR3 nucleotides read TGTGCCAGCAGCTTGTATGACGGGGGAGACACAGATACGCAGTATTTT.

V usage is TRBV7-6 and J usage is TRBJ2-3; D possibly corresponds to TRBD1 (6 bases). This CDR3 has 15 amino acids. V lost 5 bases and J lost 0, with 12 bases in between. Germline CDR1 SGHVS, CDR2 FNYEAQ. The CDR3 sequence: CASSRTETSTDTQYF. In DNA, the CDR3 is TGTGCCAGCAGCAGGACAGAAACTAGCACAGATACGCAGTATTTT.

V and J are TRBV7-9 and TRBJ2-2; possible D gene TRBD2, 5 bases. The CDR3 is 14 residues long. V was cut by 5 bases and J by 1 base, with 8 bases left in between. CDR1 is SEHNR, CDR2 FQNEAQ, per germline (reference sequence). The CDR3 DNA follows: TGTGCCAGCAGCAGGGAGCTGAACACCGGGGAGCTGTTTTTT. It codes for CASSRELNTGELFF.

This chain links TRBV4-1 with TRBJ2-7, with a weak D call TRBD1 (5 bases). The germline CDR1 and CDR2 sequences are MGHRA and YSYEKL. Trimming cost V 0 bases and J 3 bases, with 18 bases left between them. The CDR3 extends over 17 amino acids. The CDR3 sequence is CASSQETVLKLGYEQYF. The CDR3 DNA reads as TGCGCCAGCAGCCAAGAGACAGTACTAAAGCTCGGCTACGAGCAGTACTTC.

This clone was counted once. The V and J genes are TRBV29-1 and TRBJ2-1; 11 bases match TRBD2. Germline-derived CDR1 and CDR2 are SQVTM and ANQGSEA. The CDR3 covers 15 residues. Losses at the gene ends were 3 bases for V and 9 bases for J; bases not matched to a gene: 10. The CDR3 DNA follows: TGCAGCGTTGATTCCGGGACTAGCGGTTCATCTGAGCAGTTCTTC. It is translated as CSVDSGTSGSSEQFF.

V usage is TRBV28 and J usage is TRBJ1-5; the match to TRBD1 covers 7 bases. The ends lost 6 bases at V and 5 bases at J; junction bases unmatched: 7. The CDR3 has 14 amino acids. CDR1 and CDR2 (germline): MDHEN, SYDVKM. The CDR3 here is CASSQRGRDQPQHF. The CDR3 bases are TGTGCCAGCAGCCAAAGGGGGCGCGATCAGCCCCAGCATTTT. The whole variable domain, remainder taken from reference TRBV28 and TRBJ1-5, is DVKVTQSSRYLVKRTGEKVFLECVQDMDHENMFWYRQDPGLGLRLIYFSYDVKMKEKGDIPEGYSVSREKKERFSLILESASTNQTSMYLCASSQRGRDQPQHFGDGTRLSIL.

Comments on this clone: In the same sample, other DNA sequences code for this CDR3. The chain links TRBV2 to TRBJ2-5; 10 bases align to TRBD1. This CDR3 spans 12 amino acids. V shed 8 bases and J 5 bases; nucleotides not matched to a gene: 2. CDR1 is SNHLY and CDR2 is FYNNEI in the germline V gene. CDR3 sequence: CASRDRGETQYF. The DNA for the CDR3 is TGTGCCAGCCGGGACAGGGGCGAGACCCAGTACTTC.

The genes are TRBV5-1 and TRBJ1-1; 7 bases are shared with TRBD1. The germline gives CDR1 SGHRS, CDR2 YFSETQ. This CDR3 has 16 residues. Trimming cost V 1 base and J 1 base; bases outside gene matches: 7. CDR3 region: CASSLLTGQSNTEAFF. CDR3 nucleotide sequence: TGCGCCAGCAGCTTGCTTACGGGACAGTCGAACACTGAAGCTTTCTTT.

Only one count was recorded for this clone. The rearrangement joins TRBV11-2 to TRBJ1-1, with D perhaps TRBD1 (5 bases). Trimming cost V 5 bases and J 11 bases, with 21 bases left between them. This CDR3 is built from 14 residues. Germline CDR1 is SGHAT and CDR2 is FQNNGV. The CDR3 reads CASSRAEGNKGAFF. Here the CDR3 DNA reads TGTGCCAGCAGCCGCGCTGAGGGGAACAAGGGGGCTTTCTTT.

This clone was seen only once. J is TRBJ2-7 and V is TRBV7-9; D may be TRBD1 (7 bases). With 4 bases removed from V and 2 bases from J, the gap between germline ends came to 21 bases. In germline, CDR1 is SEHNR, CDR2 FQNEAQ (reference sequence). CDR3 length: 17 amino acids. CDR3 DNA: TGTGCCAGCAGCTCCCTATCCAGGGGGGACAGAGCCTACGAGCAGTACTTC. Its protein product is CASSSLSRGDRAYEQYF.

The J gene is TRBJ1-1, the V gene TRBV4-1, with D possibly being TRBD1 (5 bases). The ends were cut back, 0 bases at V and 3 bases at J, with 8 bases in the middle. Germline V gene sequence: CDR1 MGHRA, CDR2 YSYEKL. CDR3 size: 14 residues. CDR3 loop: CASSQDFRDTEAFF. The CDR3 DNA sequence: TGCGCCAGCAGCCAAGATTTCAGGGACACTGAAGCTTTCTTT.

J is TRBJ1-1 and V is TRBV5-1, with 7 bases that match TRBD1. V gave up 2 bases and J gave up 7 bases; unmatched junction bases: 8. The CDR3 length is 14 residues. Germline V gives CDR1 SGHRS, CDR2 YFSETQ. CDR3 loop: CASSLPDRSVEAFF. In nucleotides, the CDR3 is TGCGCCAGCAGCTTACCGGACAGGTCGGTTGAAGCTTTCTTT.

The genes are TRBV30 and TRBJ2-2, with a weak D call TRBD1 (6 bases). The CDR3 loop spans 13 amino acids. The ends were cut back, 2 bases at V and 7 bases at J, with 11 bases in the middle. CDR1 GTSNPN and CDR2 SVGIG come from the germline V gene (reference sequence). This chain's CDR3 is CAWSLTGGGELFF. In DNA, the CDR3 is TGTGCCTGGAGTTTGACAGGTGGCGGGGAGCTGTTTTTT.

This chain links TRBV10-3 with TRBJ2-3; D might be TRBD1 or TRBD2, each matching 5 bases. Looked up from germline, CDR1 is ENHRY and CDR2 is SYGVKD. With 6 bases removed from V and 6 bases from J, the gap between germline ends came to 10 bases. CDR3 length: 12 residues. In nucleotides, the CDR3 is TGTGCCATCAGAGAGGGGTCGGATACGCAGTATTTT. Translated, it gives CAIREGSDTQYF.

A note on this clone: The sample carries other DNA sequences with the same CDR3. This chain links TRBV28 with TRBJ2-3; D gene unclear. The germline V and J ends were trimmed by 5 bases and 2 bases, with 2 bases remaining between them. This CDR3 comprises 11 residues. Germline V gives CDR1 MDHEN, CDR2 SYDVKM. The CDR3 sequence: CASSITDTQYF. DNA for the CDR3: TGTGCCAGCAGTATCACAGATACGCAGTATTTT. Filled out from reference TRBV28 and TRBJ2-3, the complete variable domain reads DVKVTQSSRYLVKRTGEKVFLECVQDMDHENMFWYRQDPGLGLRLIYFSYDVKMKEKGDIPEGYSVSREKKERFSLILESASTNQTSMYLCASSITDTQYFGPGTRLTVL.

The CDR3, as DNA: TGTGCCAGTAGTATCGGGGTATCGGCTGAAGCTTTCTTT. This codes for CASSIGVSAEAFF. This chain joins TRBV19 and TRBJ1-1; D not resolved. The V gene lost 3 bases and the J gene lost 6 bases, with 11 bases spanning the gap. Germline lookup yields CDR1 LNHDA and CDR2 SQIVND (reference sequence). The CDR3 is 13 residues long.

The V and J genes are TRBV27 and TRBJ1-1; D may be TRBD1 (6 bases). Per germline, CDR1 MNHEY and CDR2 SMNVEV (reference sequence). The ends were cut back, 2 bases at V and 0 bases at J, with 10 bases in the middle. The CDR3 covers 15 residues. The CDR3 spells CASSLSGTMNTEAFF. CDR3 sequence (DNA): TGTGCCAGCAGTTTAAGCGGGACAATGAACACTGAAGCTTTCTTT.

As DNA, the CDR3 is TGTGCCAGCAGCTTAGGTAGCGGGGCTACAGATACGCAGTATTTT. Translation: CASSLGSGATDTQYF. The gene calls are TRBV7-9 and TRBJ2-3; 8 bases agree with TRBD2. CDR3 length: 15 amino acids. J gave up 3 bases and V 1 base, and 3 bases lay outside the gene matches. The germline CDR1 and CDR2 sequences are SEHNR and FQNEAQ (reference sequence).

This chain connects TRBV14 to TRBJ2-7; D is perhaps TRBD2 (5 bases). The V and J ends lost 0 bases and 5 bases respectively, with 14 bases between them. This CDR3 comprises 15 residues. Germline CDR1 SGHDN, CDR2 FVKESK. CDR3 residues: CASSQDLGLTDEQYF. As DNA, the CDR3 is TGTGCCAGCAGCCAAGATCTCGGACTCACCGACGAGCAGTACTTC. Supplemented by reference TRBV14 and TRBJ2-7, the full variable domain reads EAGVTQFPSHSVIEKGQTVTLRCDPISGHDNLYWYRRVMGKEIKFLLHFVKESKQDESGMPNNRFLAERTGGTYSTLKVQPAELEDSGVYFCASSQDLGLTDEQYFGPGTRLTVT.

J is TRBJ2-1 and V is TRBV29-1; D remains unclear. V shed 4 bases and J shed 4 bases, with 11 bases lying between them. This CDR3 has 13 amino acids. Germline loops: CDR1 SQVTM, CDR2 ANQGSEA. The CDR3 nucleotides are TGCAGCGTTGTCTGGGAATCATACAATGAGCAGTTCTTC. This translates into CSVVWESYNEQFF.

Notes on this clone: Other nucleotide sequences from this sample produce the same CDR3. The chain combines TRBV9 with TRBJ2-3, with 10 positions matching TRBD2. The CDR3 totals 14 residues. Germline loops: CDR1 SGDLS, CDR2 YYNGEE. V shed 4 bases and J 3 bases; nucleotides not matched to a gene: 2. In DNA, the CDR3 is TGTGCCAGCAGCTCTAGCGGGAGTACAGATACGCAGTATTTT. Translating it yields CASSSSGSTDTQYF.

This chain uses TRBV10-3 with TRBJ2-7, with D unclear. The CDR3 runs 16 residues. Germline assignment: CDR1 ENHRY and CDR2 SYGVKD. Trimming shortened V by 4 bases and J by 1 base, and 17 bases separated the two germline ends. The CDR3 sequence: CAISVVPFSRSYEQYF. The CDR3 bases are TGTGCCATCAGTGTTGTCCCGTTTAGCCGATCCTACGAGCAGTACTTC.

V is TRBV27 and J is TRBJ2-7, with TRBD2 identical over 12 bases. V trimming: 4 bases; J trimming: 2 bases; junction bases outside the gene matches: 3. Germline CDR1 MNHEY, CDR2 SMNVEV (reference sequence). The CDR3 length is 15 residues. The CDR3 sequence is CASSSLAGGTYEQYF. CDR3 coding DNA: TGTGCCAGCAGTTCGCTAGCGGGGGGGACCTACGAGCAGTACTTC.

The chain is built from TRBV28 and TRBJ1-5; D ambiguous. Germline loops: CDR1 MDHEN, CDR2 SYDVKM. The CDR3 consists of 15 residues. The V end was cut by 7 bases, the J end by 1 base, with 14 bases between. CDR3 DNA: TGTGCCAGCACCCCGGACGTGTCCAGCAATCAGCCCCAGCATTTT. This gives the protein CASTPDVSSNQPQHF. The full variable domain, in which reference TRBV28 and TRBJ1-5 provide the parts outside the CDR3, is DVKVTQSSRYLVKRTGEKVFLECVQDMDHENMFWYRQDPGLGLRLIYFSYDVKMKEKGDIPEGYSVSREKKERFSLILESASTNQTSMYLCASTPDVSSNQPQHFGDGTRLSIL.